This T cell receptor beta chain appears in the sequencing data of a study of blood T cell repertoires in COVID-19. Method: immunoSEQ multiplex PCR; TCRdb's copy keeps in-frame clones and lacks some. The sample yields approximately 200,000 clones, 80% to 90% seen once. V lost 3 bases to trimming and J lost 9 bases, with 10 bases between them. CDR3 size: 12 residues. Per the germline V gene, CDR1 is SGHTS and CDR2 is YDEGEE. Sequencing was performed on peripheral blood. The TCR comes from a woman of 80 years or more with COVID-19, enrolled during active disease. This chain links TRBV5-8 with TRBJ1-5; D perhaps matches TRBD1 (6 bases). The CDR3 bases are TGTGCCAGCAGCTCCAGAGGGGGGCCCCAGCATTTT. Its translation: CASSSRGGPQHF.